This TCR beta chain was sequenced in a study of regulatory T cells in long-lasting Graves disease. This clonotype was counted many times. Construction of the TCR beta libraries employed iRepertoire HTBI primers in conjunction with Arm-PCR of CDR3 regions. MiXCR, applied by TCRdb to the multiplex PCR reads, yields one record per CDR3 protein. The data hold 700,000 or so distinct CDR3 sequences, with 25% to 35% observed a single time. Noted time point: persistent/refractory GD, antithyroid drugs over 5 years with positive TRAb. The TCR library was made from RNA extracted from PBMCs. Between the trimmed V and J ends, which lost 4 bases and 2 bases, there was a span of 12 bases. The CDR3 has 15 amino acids. Per the germline V gene, CDR1 is MDHEN and CDR2 is SYDVKM.

The sequence came from a female donor with Graves disease. The chain links TRBV28 to TRBJ1-5, with D perhaps matching TRBD1 (6 bases). This material consisted of peripheral blood mononuclear cells (PBMCs), taken when the disease was refractory, from a patient treated with antithyroid drugs. In DNA, the CDR3 is TGTGCCAGCAGTTACAGGGTTTGGGGCAATCAGCCCCAGCATTTT. This translates into CASSYRVWGNQPQHF.